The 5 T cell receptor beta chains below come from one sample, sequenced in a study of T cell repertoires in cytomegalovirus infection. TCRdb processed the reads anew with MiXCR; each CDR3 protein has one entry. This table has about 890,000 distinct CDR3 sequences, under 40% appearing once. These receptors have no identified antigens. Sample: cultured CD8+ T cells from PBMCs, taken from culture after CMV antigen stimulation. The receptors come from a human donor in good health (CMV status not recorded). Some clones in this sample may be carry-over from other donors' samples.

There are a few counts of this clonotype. The CDR3: CASSQDGVLEASTDTQYF. In DNA form, the CDR3 reads TGTGCCAGCAGCCAAGATGGGGTTTTGGAGGCTAGCACAGATACGCAGTATTTT. V and J are TRBV4-2 and TRBJ2-3; TRBD2 might be the D (5 bases). This CDR3 region has 18 residues. Trimming removed 0 bases from V and 0 bases from J, with 16 bases in between. Germline V CDR1 and CDR2: LGHNA, YNFKEQ.

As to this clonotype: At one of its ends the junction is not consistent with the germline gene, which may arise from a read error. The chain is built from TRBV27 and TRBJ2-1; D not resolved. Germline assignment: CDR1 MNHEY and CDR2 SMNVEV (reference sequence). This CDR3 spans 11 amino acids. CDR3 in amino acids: CVSSQNNEQFF. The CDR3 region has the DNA TGTGTCAGCAGTCAGAACAATGAGCAGTTCTTC.

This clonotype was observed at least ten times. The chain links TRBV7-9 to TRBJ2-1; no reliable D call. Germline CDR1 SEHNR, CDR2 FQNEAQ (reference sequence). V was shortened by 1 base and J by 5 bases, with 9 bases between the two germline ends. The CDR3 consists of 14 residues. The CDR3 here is CASSLVGVNNEQFF. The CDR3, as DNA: TGTGCCAGCAGCTTAGTTGGGGTTAACAATGAGCAGTTCTTC.

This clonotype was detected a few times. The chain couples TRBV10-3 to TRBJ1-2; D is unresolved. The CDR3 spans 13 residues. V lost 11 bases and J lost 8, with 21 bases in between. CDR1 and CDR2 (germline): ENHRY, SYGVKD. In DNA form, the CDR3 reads TGTGCCTCCCAGGCCCCCATACTAGAGGGCTACACCTTC. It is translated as CASQAPILEGYTF.

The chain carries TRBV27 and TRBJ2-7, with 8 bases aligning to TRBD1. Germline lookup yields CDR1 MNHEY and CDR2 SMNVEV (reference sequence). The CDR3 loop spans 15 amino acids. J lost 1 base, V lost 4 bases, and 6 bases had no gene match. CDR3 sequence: CASSSENRGSYEQYF. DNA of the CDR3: TGTGCCAGCAGTTCGGAAAACAGGGGGTCCTACGAGCAGTACTTC.